The 15 T cell receptor beta chains in this list originate from one sample, sequenced in a study of metastatic and nonmetastatic thyroid tumors. Treatment of any kind had been given to no patient before thyroid surgery. Via MiXCR, TCRdb re-called the PCR reads. The sample has 53,000 or so clones; 20% are singletons. The specimen was blood. The receptors here all came from a female donor with papillary thyroid cancer or a benign thyroid nodule (not recorded which). Some clones in this sample may be carry-over from other donors' samples.

Written as DNA, the CDR3 is TGTGCCAGCAGCCAAGATCCGAGGGCTAGGAGCCCTGGAAACACCATATATTTT. Protein product: CASSQDPRARSPGNTIYF. The chain uses TRBV4-2 and TRBJ1-3; D is ambiguous. The CDR3 loop spans 18 amino acids. The germline V gene encodes CDR1 LGHNA and CDR2 YNFKEQ. Deletions cut 0 bases from V and 2 bases from J, with 17 bases between.

The chain joins TRBV20-1 to TRBJ2-1; 12 nucleotides align to TRBD2. This CDR3 is 17 amino acids long. Trimming removed 5 bases from V and 1 base from J; junction bases left unmatched: 9. The germline V gene encodes CDR1 DFQATT and CDR2 SNEGSKA (reference sequence). CDR3 in amino acids: CSAAARLAGASYNEQFF. The DNA of the CDR3 is TGCAGTGCTGCTGCCCGACTAGCGGGAGCGTCCTACAATGAGCAGTTCTTC.

V gene TRBV20-1 combines with J gene TRBJ1-1; D unclear. Per the germline V gene, CDR1 is DFQATT and CDR2 is SNEGSKA (reference sequence). The CDR3 spans 12 residues. Trimming stripped 5 bases from V and 6 bases from J, with 13 bases between. This chain's CDR3 is CSAGAVSAEAFF. Written as DNA, the CDR3 is TGCAGTGCTGGAGCTGTCAGCGCTGAAGCTTTCTTT.

In its sample, this clone was seen many times. It may be a read error: a sequence one base away is much more abundant. J is TRBJ2-7 and V is TRBV5-1; either TRBD1 or TRBD2 may supply D (5 bases each). The CDR3 spans 16 residues. V was shortened by 3 bases and J by 0 bases, with 16 bases between the two germline ends. From germline, CDR1 is SGHRS and CDR2 YFSETQ. The CDR3 protein is CASSSGSSRASYEQYF. Here the CDR3 DNA reads TGCGCCAGCAGCTCCGGTTCTAGCAGGGCCTCCTACGAGCAGTACTTC. Together with reference TRBV5-1 and TRBJ2-7, the CDR3 gives the full variable domain: KAGVTQTPRYLIKTRGQQVTLSCSPISGHRSVSWYQQTPGQGLQFLFEYFSETQRNKGNFPGRFSGRQFSNSRSEMNVSTLELGDSALYLCASSSGSSRASYEQYFGPGTRLTVT.

V and J are TRBV3-1 and TRBJ2-3; D possibly corresponds to TRBD2 (7 bases). Trimming shortened V by 0 bases and J by 6 bases, and 13 bases separated the two germline ends. Germline V CDR1 and CDR2: LGHDT, YNNKEL (reference sequence). This CDR3 has 15 residues. CDR3 amino acids: CASSQEGGPADTQYF. The CDR3 DNA reads TGTGCCAGCAGCCAAGAGGGGGGGCCGGCGGATACGCAGTATTTT.

This clone was counted at least ten times. CDR3 in DNA: TGTGCCAGCAGCTTAGCTAGCGGGAGCCAAGAGACCCAGTACTTC. Translated, it gives CASSLASGSQETQYF. The chain combines TRBV7-9 with TRBJ2-5; 9 positions agree with TRBD2. V dropped 0 bases and J dropped 1; count of bases not matched to a gene: 0. CDR3 size: 15 residues. Germline CDR1 and CDR2: SEHNR and FQNEAQ (reference sequence).

A remark on this clone: Being one base from a much bigger clone, this may be a read error. This chain uses TRBV15 with TRBJ2-3, with a tentative D call TRBD1 (5 bases). This CDR3 is built from 13 residues. CDR1 LNHNV and CDR2 YYDKDF come from the germline V gene (reference sequence). The V end lost 8 bases, the J end lost 10 bases, and 19 bases lay between the germline ends. For the CDR3, the DNA is TGTGCCACCTCGACAGTTCGGCAAGTGGCGCAGTATTTT. Its translation is CATSTVRQVAQYF.

The rearrangement links TRBV28 to TRBJ1-5; no firm D call. Germline CDR1 reads MDHEN; CDR2 reads SYDVKM. CDR3 size: 15 residues. V was shortened by 6 bases and J by 2 bases, with 14 bases between the two germline ends. The CDR3 DNA is TGTGCCAGCAGCCTGCCCAAGGCTGGCAATCAGCCCCAGCATTTT. Protein sequence: CASSLPKAGNQPQHF.

This clone was seen ten or more times. The chain combines TRBV11-2 with TRBJ2-7; the D call may be TRBD1 or TRBD2 (5 bases each). The CDR3 spans 14 residues. Germline V gene lookup returns CDR1 SGHAT and CDR2 FQNNGV. V was trimmed by 5 bases and J by 2 bases, leaving 13 bases between them. CDR3 sequence: CASSHGTAPYEQYF. CDR3 sequence (DNA): TGTGCCAGCAGCCATGGGACCGCGCCCTACGAGCAGTACTTC.

This clone has at least ten counts. With a much larger clone just one base away, this may be a read error. The gene calls are TRBV6-4 and TRBJ2-2, with D hard to call. The germline V and J ends were trimmed by 5 bases and 4 bases, with 8 bases remaining between them. The CDR3 length is 13 residues. Looked up from germline, CDR1 is MRHNA and CDR2 is SNTAGT. DNA for the CDR3: TGTGCCAGCAGTTGGCAAGTCACCGGGGAGCTGTTTTTT. Its translation is CASSWQVTGELFF.

At least ten counts were recorded for this clone. The CDR3: CAISEGGSAEQYF. DNA for the CDR3: TGTGCCATCAGTGAAGGCGGGAGTGCTGAGCAGTACTTC. The chain is built from TRBV10-3 and TRBJ2-7, with 7 bases that match TRBD2. CDR3 length: 13 amino acids. The germline CDR1 and CDR2 sequences are ENHRY and SYGVKD. The ends lost 3 bases at V and 7 bases at J; junction bases unmatched: 6.

The V and J genes are TRBV20-1 and TRBJ2-7, with D tentatively TRBD1 (6 bases). V was clipped by 5 bases and J by 2 bases, with 16 bases between them. The CDR3 is made up of 14 amino acids. Germline CDR1 and CDR2: DFQATT and SNEGSKA (reference sequence). The CDR3: CSASPRDNPYEQYF. For the CDR3, the DNA is TGCAGTGCTTCTCCCCGGGACAACCCCTACGAGCAGTACTTC.

This clone was seen repeatedly, ten times or more. The V call is TRBV7-8, the J call TRBJ2-3; 14 bases are shared with TRBD2. CDR1 and CDR2 (germline): SGHVS, FQNEAQ. This CDR3 is built from 16 residues. V dropped 3 bases and J dropped 1; count of bases not matched to a gene: 0. For the CDR3, the DNA is TGTGCCAGCAGCTTGGGACTAGCGGGGGGCACAGATACGCAGTATTTT. The encoded protein is CASSLGLAGGTDTQYF. The variable domain in full, completed from reference TRBV7-8 and TRBJ2-3, reads GAGVSQSPRYKVAKRGQDVALRCDPISGHVSLFWYQQALGQGPEFLTYFQNEAQLDKSGLPSDRFFAERPEGSVSTLKIQRTQQEDSAVYLCASSLGLAGGTDTQYFGPGTRLTVL.

This clone occurred many times. This chain links TRBV18 with TRBJ2-5; TRBD2 agrees at 7 bases. The CDR3 is 15 residues long. Trimming cost V 1 base and J 4 bases; bases outside gene matches: 6. Looked up from germline, CDR1 is KGHSH and CDR2 is LQKENI. The CDR3 sequence: CASSPQGGSRETQYF. CDR3 nucleotides: TGTGCCAGCTCACCACAGGGCGGGAGTAGAGAGACCCAGTACTTC.

This clone was counted many times. The genes are TRBV5-6 and TRBJ1-5, with TRBD1 identical over 8 bases. Germline values: CDR1 SGHDT, CDR2 YYEEEE. The CDR3 loop spans 15 amino acids. Unmatched junction bases numbered 5, after V lost 2 bases and J lost 4 bases. CDR3 nucleotides: TGTGCCAGCAGCTTTCAGGGGGCTGGTAATCAGCCCCAGCATTTT. This gives the protein CASSFQGAGNQPQHF.